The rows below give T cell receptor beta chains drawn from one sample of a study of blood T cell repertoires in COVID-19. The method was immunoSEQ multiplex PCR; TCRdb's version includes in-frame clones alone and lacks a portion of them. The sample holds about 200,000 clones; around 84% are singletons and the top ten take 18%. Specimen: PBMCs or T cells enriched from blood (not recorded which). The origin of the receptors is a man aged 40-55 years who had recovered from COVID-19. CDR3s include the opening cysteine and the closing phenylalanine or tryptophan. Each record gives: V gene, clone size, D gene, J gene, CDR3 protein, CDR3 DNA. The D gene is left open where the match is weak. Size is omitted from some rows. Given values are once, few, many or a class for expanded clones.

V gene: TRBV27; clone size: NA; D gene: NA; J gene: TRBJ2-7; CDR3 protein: CASNPGRPSYEQYF; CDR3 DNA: TGTGCCAGCAACCCGGGTCGACCCTCCTACGAGCAGTACTTC
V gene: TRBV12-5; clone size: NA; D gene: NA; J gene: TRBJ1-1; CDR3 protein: CASGPSETEAFF; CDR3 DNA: TGTGCTAGTGGTCCCTCGGAGACTGAAGCTTTCTTT
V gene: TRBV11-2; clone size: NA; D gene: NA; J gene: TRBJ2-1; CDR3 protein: CASSWREVSYNEQFF; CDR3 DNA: TGTGCCAGCAGCTGGAGGGAGGTCTCCTACAATGAGCAGTTCTTC
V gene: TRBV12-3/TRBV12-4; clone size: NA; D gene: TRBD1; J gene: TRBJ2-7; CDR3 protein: CASSFRDSYEQYF; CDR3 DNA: TGTGCCAGCAGTTTCAGGGACAGCTACGAGCAGTACTTC
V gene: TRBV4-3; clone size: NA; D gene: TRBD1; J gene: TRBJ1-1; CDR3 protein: CASSQVQGIDTEAFF; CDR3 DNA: TGCGCCAGCAGCCAAGTACAGGGGATCGACACTGAAGCTTTCTTT
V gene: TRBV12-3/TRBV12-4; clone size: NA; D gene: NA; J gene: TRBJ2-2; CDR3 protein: CASSFNGELFF; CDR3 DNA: TGTGCCAGCAGTTTCAACGGGGAGCTATTTTTT
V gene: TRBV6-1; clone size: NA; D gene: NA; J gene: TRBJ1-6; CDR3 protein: CASSEFDKVNSPLHF; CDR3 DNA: TGTGCCAGCAGTGAATTCGACAAGGTGAATTCACCCCTCCACTTT
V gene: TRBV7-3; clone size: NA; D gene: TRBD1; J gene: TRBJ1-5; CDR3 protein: CASTHRGQPQHF; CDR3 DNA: TGTGCCAGCACCCACAGGGGGCAGCCCCAGCATTTT
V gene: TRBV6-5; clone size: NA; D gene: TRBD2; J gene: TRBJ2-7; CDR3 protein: CASLRTSGPHEQYF; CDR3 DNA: TGTGCCAGCTTACGGACTAGCGGGCCGCACGAGCAGTACTTC
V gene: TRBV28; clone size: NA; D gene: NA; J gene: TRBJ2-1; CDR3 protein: CASGHSYNEQFF; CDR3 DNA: TGTGCCAGCGGGCATTCGTACAATGAGCAGTTCTTC
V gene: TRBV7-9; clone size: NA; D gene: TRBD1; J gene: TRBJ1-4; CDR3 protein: CASSPGTGSYGTNEKLFF; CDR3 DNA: TGTGCCAGCAGCCCCGGGACAGGGAGTTACGGGACTAATGAAAAACTGTTTTTT
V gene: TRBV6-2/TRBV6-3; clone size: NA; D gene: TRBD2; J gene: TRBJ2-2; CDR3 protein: CASSTSGSGIVGELFF; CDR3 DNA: TGTGCCAGCAGTACCTCGGGTAGCGGGATCGTCGGGGAGCTGTTTTTT
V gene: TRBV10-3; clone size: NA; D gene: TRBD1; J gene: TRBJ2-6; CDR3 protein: CAISDGQGARGANVLTF; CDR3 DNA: TGTGCCATCAGTGATGGGCAGGGGGCGCGAGGGGCCAACGTCCTGACTTTC
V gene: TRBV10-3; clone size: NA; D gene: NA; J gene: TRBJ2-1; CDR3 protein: CAISGGAAGGLQFF; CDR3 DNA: TGTGCCATCAGTGGCGGGGCGGCGGGTGGTTTGCAGTTCTTC
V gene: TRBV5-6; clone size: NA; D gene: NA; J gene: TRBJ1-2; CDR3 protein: CASSLGPEKAF; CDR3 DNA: TGTGCCAGCAGCTTGGGGCCGGAGAAGGCCTTC
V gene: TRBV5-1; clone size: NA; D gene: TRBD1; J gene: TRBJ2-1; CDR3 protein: CASSTRDRGLGEQFF; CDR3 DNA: TGCGCCAGCAGCACCCGGGACAGGGGGCTGGGTGAGCAGTTCTTC
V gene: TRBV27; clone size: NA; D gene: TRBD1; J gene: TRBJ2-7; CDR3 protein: CASSLRGQGDTYEQYF; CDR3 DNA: TGTGCCAGCAGTTTAAGAGGACAGGGCGATACCTACGAGCAGTACTTC
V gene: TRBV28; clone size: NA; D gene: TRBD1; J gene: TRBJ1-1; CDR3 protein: CASSLQGGNTEAFF; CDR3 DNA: TGTGCCAGCAGTTTGCAAGGGGGCAACACTGAAGCTTTCTTT
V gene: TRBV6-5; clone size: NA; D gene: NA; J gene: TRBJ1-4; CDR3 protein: CASSYDGRTNEKLFF; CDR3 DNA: TGTGCCAGCAGTTACGATGGGAGAACTAATGAAAAACTGTTTTTT
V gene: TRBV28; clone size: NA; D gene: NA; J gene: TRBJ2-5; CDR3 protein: CASWGRGAWETQYF; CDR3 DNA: TGTGCCAGTTGGGGTCGGGGGGCTTGGGAGACCCAGTACTTC
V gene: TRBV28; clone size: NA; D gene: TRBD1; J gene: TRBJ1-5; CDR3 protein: CASSLRGQGFHQPQHF; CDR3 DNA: TGTGCCAGCAGTTTAAGGGGACAGGGATTCCATCAGCCCCAGCATTTT
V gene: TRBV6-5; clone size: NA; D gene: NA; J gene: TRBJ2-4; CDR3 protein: CASSYSASLAKNIQYF; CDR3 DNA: TGTGCCAGCAGTTACTCTGCTTCACTAGCCAAAAACATTCAGTACTTC
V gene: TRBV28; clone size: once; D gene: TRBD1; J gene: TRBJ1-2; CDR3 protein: CASSLGTGYGYTF; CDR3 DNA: TGTGCCAGCAGTCTCGGGACAGGCTATGGCTACACCTTC
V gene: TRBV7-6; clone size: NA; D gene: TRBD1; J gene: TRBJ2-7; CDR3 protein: CASSPGTGIGYEQYF; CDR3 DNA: TGTGCCAGCAGCCCCGGGACAGGGATAGGCTACGAGCAGTACTTC
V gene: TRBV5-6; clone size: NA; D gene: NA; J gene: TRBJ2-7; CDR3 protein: CASSLWKGHEQYF; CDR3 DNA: TGTGCCAGCAGCTTGTGGAAGGGGCACGAGCAGTACTTC
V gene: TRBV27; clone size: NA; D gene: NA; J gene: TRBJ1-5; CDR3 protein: CASSPSKTLRQPQHF; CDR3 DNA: TGTGCCAGCAGTCCATCCAAGACATTGCGTCAGCCCCAGCATTTT
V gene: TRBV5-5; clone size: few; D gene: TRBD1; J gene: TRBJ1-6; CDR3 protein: CASSLGQGNSPLHF; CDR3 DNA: TGTGCCAGCAGCTTGGGACAGGGTAATTCACCCCTCCACTTT
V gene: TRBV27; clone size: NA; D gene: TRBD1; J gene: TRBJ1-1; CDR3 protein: CASSLVTGGNTEAFF; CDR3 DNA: TGTGCCAGCAGTTTAGTGACAGGGGGGAACACTGAAGCTTTCTTT
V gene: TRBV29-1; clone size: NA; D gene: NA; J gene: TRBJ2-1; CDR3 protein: CSVEDRFGIAPYNEQFF; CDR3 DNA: TGCAGCGTTGAAGATCGATTCGGGATAGCCCCCTACAATGAGCAGTTCTTC
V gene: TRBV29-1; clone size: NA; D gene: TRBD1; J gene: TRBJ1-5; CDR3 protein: CSVAQGADDQPQHF; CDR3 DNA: TGCAGCGTGGCACAGGGGGCAGATGATCAGCCCCAGCATTTT
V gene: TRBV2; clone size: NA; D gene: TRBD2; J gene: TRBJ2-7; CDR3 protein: CASRETSGRPEQYF; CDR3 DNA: TGTGCCAGCAGGGAGACTAGCGGGAGACCCGAGCAGTACTTC
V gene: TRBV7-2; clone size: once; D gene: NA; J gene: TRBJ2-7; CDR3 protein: CASSFQGYEQYF; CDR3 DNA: TGTGCCAGCAGTTTTCAGGGTTACGAGCAGTACTTC
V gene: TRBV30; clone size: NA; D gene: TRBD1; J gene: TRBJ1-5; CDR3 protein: CAYGTGGLEQPQHF; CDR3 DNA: TGTGCCTACGGGACAGGGGGATTGGAGCAGCCCCAGCATTTT
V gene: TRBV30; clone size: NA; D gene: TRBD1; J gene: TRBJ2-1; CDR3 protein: CAWGTPGQSYNEQFF; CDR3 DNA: TGTGCCTGGGGGACACCGGGACAGTCTTACAATGAGCAGTTCTTC
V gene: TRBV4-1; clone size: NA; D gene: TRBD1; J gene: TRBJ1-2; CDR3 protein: CASSQVGRGYYGYTF; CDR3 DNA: TGCGCCAGCAGCCAAGTCGGCAGGGGGTACTATGGCTACACCTTC
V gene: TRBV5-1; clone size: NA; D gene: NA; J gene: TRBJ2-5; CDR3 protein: CASSLVGDSETQYF; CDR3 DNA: TGCGCCAGCAGCTTGGTGGGGGACTCAGAGACCCAGTACTTC
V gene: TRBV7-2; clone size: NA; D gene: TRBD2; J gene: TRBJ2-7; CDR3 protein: CASSQLAGVIEQYF; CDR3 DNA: TGTGCCAGCAGCCAACTAGCGGGAGTTATCGAGCAGTACTTC
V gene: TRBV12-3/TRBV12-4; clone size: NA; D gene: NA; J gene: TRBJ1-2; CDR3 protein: CASSSQGNYGYTF; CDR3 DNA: TGTGCCAGCAGTTCCCAGGGTAACTATGGCTACACCTTC
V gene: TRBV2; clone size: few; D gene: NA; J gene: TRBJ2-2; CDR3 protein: CASSETPITGELFF; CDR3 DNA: TGTGCCAGCAGTGAGACTCCTATCACCGGGGAGCTGTTTTTT
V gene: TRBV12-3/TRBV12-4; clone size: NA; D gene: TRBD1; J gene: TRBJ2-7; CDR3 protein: CASRGTGYEQYF; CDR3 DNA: TGTGCCAGCAGGGGGACAGGGTACGAGCAGTACTTC
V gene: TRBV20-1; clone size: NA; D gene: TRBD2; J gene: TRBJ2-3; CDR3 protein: CSASAGTSGTDTQYF; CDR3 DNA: TGCAGTGCTAGTGCCGGGACTAGCGGCACAGATACGCAGTATTTT
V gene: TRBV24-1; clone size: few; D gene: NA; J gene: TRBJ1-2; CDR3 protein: CATSDAGLIGSYGYTF; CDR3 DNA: TGTGCCACCAGTGATGCAGGCTTAATTGGGAGCTATGGCTACACCTTC
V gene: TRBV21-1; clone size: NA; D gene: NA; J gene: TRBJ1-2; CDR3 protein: CASTEVGYTF; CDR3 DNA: TGTGCCAGCACCGAGGTAGGCTACACCTTC
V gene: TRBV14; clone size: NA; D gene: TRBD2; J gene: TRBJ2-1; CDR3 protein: CASSQGRGGRGEQFF; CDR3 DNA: TGTGCCAGCAGCCAAGGACGTGGCGGGAGGGGAGAGCAGTTCTTC
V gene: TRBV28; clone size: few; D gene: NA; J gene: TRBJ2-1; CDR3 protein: CASSLPTGGTYNEQFF; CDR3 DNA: TGTGCCAGCAGTTTACCGACGGGGGGCACCTACAATGAGCAGTTCTTC
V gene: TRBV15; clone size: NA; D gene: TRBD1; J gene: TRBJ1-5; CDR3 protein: CATSRDRWQGGSNQPQHF; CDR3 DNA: TGTGCCACCAGCAGAGATAGGTGGCAGGGGGGCAGCAATCAGCCCCAGCATTTT
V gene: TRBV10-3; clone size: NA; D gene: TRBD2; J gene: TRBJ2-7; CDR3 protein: CAISESSGRALTDEQYF; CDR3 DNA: TGTGCCATCAGTGAGTCTAGCGGGAGGGCCTTGACTGACGAGCAGTACTTC
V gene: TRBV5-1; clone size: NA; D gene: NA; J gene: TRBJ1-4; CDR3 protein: CASSPFGEGNEKLFF; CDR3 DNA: TGCGCCAGCTCCCCTTTCGGGGAGGGGAATGAAAAACTGTTTTTT
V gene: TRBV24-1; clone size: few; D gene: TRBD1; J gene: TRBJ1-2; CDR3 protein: CATSDSRGRTGYTF; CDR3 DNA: TGTGCCACCAGTGATTCCAGGGGGCGCACTGGCTACACCTTC
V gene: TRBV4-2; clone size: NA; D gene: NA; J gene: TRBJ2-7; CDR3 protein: CASSQERAVSYEQYF; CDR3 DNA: TGTGCCAGCAGCCAAGAACGAGCGGTCTCCTACGAGCAGTACTTC
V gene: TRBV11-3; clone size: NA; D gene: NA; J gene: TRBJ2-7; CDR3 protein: CASSLAVSYEQYF; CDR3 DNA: TGTGCCAGCAGCTTAGCTGTGTCCTACGAGCAGTACTTC
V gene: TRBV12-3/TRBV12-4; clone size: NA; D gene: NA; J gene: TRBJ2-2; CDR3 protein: CASSVLASGELFF; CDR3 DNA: TGTGCCAGCAGTGTTCTAGCGTCCGGGGAGCTGTTTTTT
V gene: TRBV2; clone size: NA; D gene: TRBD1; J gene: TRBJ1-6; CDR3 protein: CASSPRGQGSPLHF; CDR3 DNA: TGTGCCAGCAGCCCCAGGGGGCAAGGTTCACCCCTCCACTTT
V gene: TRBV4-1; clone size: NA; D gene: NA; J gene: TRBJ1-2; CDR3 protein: CASSQPTGNYGYTF; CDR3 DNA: TGCGCCAGCAGCCAACCTACAGGGAACTATGGCTACACCTTC
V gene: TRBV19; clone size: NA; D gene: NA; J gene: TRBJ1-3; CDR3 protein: CASSGFSGNTIYF; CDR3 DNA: TGTGCCAGTAGCGGGTTCTCTGGAAACACCATATATTTT
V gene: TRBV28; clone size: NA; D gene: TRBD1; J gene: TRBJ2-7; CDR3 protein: CASSKGQGANYEQYF; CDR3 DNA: TGTGCCAGCAGTAAAGGACAGGGGGCTAATTACGAGCAGTACTTC